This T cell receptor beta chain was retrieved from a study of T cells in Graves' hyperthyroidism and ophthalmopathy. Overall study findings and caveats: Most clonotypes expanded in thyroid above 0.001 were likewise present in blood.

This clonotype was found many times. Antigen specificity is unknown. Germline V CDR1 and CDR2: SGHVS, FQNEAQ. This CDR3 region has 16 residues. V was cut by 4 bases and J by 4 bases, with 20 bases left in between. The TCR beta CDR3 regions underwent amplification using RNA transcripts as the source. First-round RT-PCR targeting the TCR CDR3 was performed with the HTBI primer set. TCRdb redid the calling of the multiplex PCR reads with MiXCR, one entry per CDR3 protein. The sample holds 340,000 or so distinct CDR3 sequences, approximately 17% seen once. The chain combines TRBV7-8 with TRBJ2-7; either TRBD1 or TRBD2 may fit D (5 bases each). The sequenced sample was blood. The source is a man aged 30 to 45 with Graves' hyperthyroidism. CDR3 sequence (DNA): TGTGCCAGCAGCTCCAGTAGACAGCCCACTAGGTACGAGCAGTACTTC. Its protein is CASSSSRQPTRYEQYF.